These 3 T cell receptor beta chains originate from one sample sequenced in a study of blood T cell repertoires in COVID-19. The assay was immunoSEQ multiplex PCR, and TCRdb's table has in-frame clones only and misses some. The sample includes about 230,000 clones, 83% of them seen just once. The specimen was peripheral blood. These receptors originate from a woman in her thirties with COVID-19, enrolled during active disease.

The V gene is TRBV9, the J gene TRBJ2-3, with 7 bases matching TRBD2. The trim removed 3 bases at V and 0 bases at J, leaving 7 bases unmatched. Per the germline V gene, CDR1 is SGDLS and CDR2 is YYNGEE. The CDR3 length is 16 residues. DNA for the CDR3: TGTGCCAGCAGCGGTGGGGCTAGCGGAAGCACAGATACGCAGTATTTT. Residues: CASSGGASGSTDTQYF. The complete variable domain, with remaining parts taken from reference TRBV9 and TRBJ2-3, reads DSGVTQTPKHLITATGQRVTLRCSPRSGDLSVYWYQQSLDQGLQFLIQYYNGEERAKGNILERFSAQQFPDLHSELNLSSLELGDSALYFCASSGGASGSTDTQYFGPGTRLTVL.

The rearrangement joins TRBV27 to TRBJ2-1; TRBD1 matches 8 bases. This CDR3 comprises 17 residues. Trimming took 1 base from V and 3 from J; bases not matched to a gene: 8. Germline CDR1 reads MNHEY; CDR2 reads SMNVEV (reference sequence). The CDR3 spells CASSLFGDRTYYNEQFF. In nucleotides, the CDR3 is TGTGCCAGCAGTTTATTCGGGGACAGGACCTACTACAATGAGCAGTTCTTC.

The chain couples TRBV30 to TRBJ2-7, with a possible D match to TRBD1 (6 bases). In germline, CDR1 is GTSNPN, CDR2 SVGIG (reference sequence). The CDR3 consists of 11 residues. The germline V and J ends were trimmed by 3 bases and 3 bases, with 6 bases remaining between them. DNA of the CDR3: TGTGCCTGGAGGACAGGCTACGAGCAGTACTTC. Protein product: CAWRTGYEQYF.